These T cell receptor beta chains were read from a single sample in a study of patients and donors after allogeneic stem cell transplantation. From the RT-PCR reads, TCRdb called clonotypes with MiXCR, one entry per CDR3 protein. The sample consists of over 150,000 distinct CDR3 sequences, approximately 30% of them appearing once. Material for sequencing was blood, either unsorted or a sorted T cell fraction (not recorded which). All receptors come from a human donor who was either an allogeneic HSCT recipient or a stem cell or donor lymphocyte infusion donor (not recorded which). It is not recorded whose cells these are; they may come from a transplant donor. CDR3s include the opening cysteine and the closing phenylalanine or tryptophan. A D gene is named only where the DNA matches it firmly. Where a row states a size, it is once, few, many or the class of an expanded clone; other rows omit it.

J: TRBJ1-2
V: TRBV12-3/TRBV12-4
D: -
size: many
CDR3: CASSPSINYGYTF
DNA: TGTGCCAGCAGTCCCAGCATCAACTATGGCTACACCTTC

J: TRBJ1-5
V: TRBV12-3/TRBV12-4
D: -
size: few
CDR3: CASSLTGTVGNQPQHF
DNA: TGTGCCAGCAGTCTAACCGGGACGGTAGGCAATCAGCCCCAGCATTTT

J: TRBJ2-1
V: TRBV9
D: -
size: few
CDR3: CASSVPPYNEQFF
DNA: TGTGCCAGCAGCGTACCCCCCTACAATGAGCAGTTCTTC

J: TRBJ2-1
V: TRBV30
D: -
size: -
CDR3: CAGGAYNEQFF
DNA: TGTGCCGGTGGAGCCTACAATGAGCAGTTCTTC

J: TRBJ2-1
V: TRBV3-1
D: -
size: few
CDR3: CASSQGTAPYNEQFF
DNA: TGTGCCAGCAGCCAAGGGACTGCCCCTTACAATGAGCAGTTCTTC

J: TRBJ2-2
V: TRBV20-1
D: -
size: once
CDR3: CSARGGPGGQHANTGELFF
DNA: TGCAGTGCGCGAGGTGGCCCGGGGGGACAGCACGCGAACACCGGGGAGCTGTTTTTT

J: TRBJ1-6
V: TRBV7-9
D: -
size: -
CDR3: CASSPSRGGLRSSPLHF
DNA: TGTGCCAGCAGCCCCAGTCGTGGGGGGCTTAGGAGTTCACCCCTCCACTTT

J: TRBJ2-2
V: TRBV6-5
D: TRBD2
size: few
CDR3: CASSRLAGATGTGELFF
DNA: TGTGCCAGCAGCCGACTAGCGGGAGCTACGGGGACCGGGGAGCTGTTTTTT

J: TRBJ2-7
V: TRBV7-9
D: -
size: few
CDR3: CASSLGYGTKYEQYF
DNA: TGTGCCAGCAGCTTAGGATACGGGACAAAGTACGAGCAGTACTTC

J: TRBJ1-4
V: TRBV20-1
D: -
size: -
CDR3: CSATRDVRRSEKLFF
DNA: TGCAGTGCAACCCGGGACGTCAGGAGAAGCGAAAAACTGTTTTTT

J: TRBJ1-3
V: TRBV28
D: -
size: few
CDR3: CASRTGLAGNTIYF
DNA: TGTGCCAGCAGAACAGGGTTGGCTGGAAACACCATATATTTT

J: TRBJ1-1
V: TRBV6-6
D: -
size: few
CDR3: CASRPPRTVNTEAFF
DNA: TGTGCCAGCCGACCACCCCGGACTGTGAACACTGAAGCTTTCTTT

J: TRBJ2-7
V: TRBV6-5
D: -
size: -
CDR3: CASSYRDATYEQYF
DNA: TGTGCCAGCAGTTACCGGGACGCCACCTACGAGCAGTACTTC

J: TRBJ1-4
V: TRBV3-1
D: -
size: few
CDR3: CASSQGQADPNEKLFF
DNA: TGTGCCAGCAGCCAAGGACAGGCTGACCCTAATGAAAAACTGTTTTTT

J: TRBJ2-1
V: TRBV12-3/TRBV12-4
D: TRBD2
size: few
CDR3: CASSLSRTSGPNSYNEQFF
DNA: TGTGCCAGCAGTTTAAGTAGGACTAGCGGGCCAAACTCCTACAATGAGCAGTTCTTC

J: TRBJ1-2
V: TRBV27
D: TRBD1
size: many
CDR3: CASTRDRAYGYTF
DNA: TGTGCCAGCACCAGGGACAGGGCCTATGGCTACACCTTC

J: TRBJ1-2
V: TRBV5-6
D: TRBD1
size: -
CDR3: CASSLYRGGYTF
DNA: TGTGCCAGCAGCTTGTACAGGGGAGGCTACACCTTC

J: TRBJ1-5
V: TRBV12-3/TRBV12-4
D: -
size: many
CDR3: CASRKGEGYSNQPQHF
DNA: TGTGCCAGCAGAAAGGGGGAAGGATATAGCAATCAGCCCCAGCATTTT

J: TRBJ2-2
V: TRBV4-2
D: TRBD2
size: -
CDR3: CASSQESGKNTGELFF
DNA: TGTGCCAGCAGCCAAGAGAGCGGGAAGAACACCGGGGAGCTGTTTTTT

J: TRBJ2-1
V: TRBV20-1
D: TRBD2
size: few
CDR3: CSAIGRETYNEQFF
DNA: TGCAGTGCTATAGGGCGGGAGACCTACAATGAGCAGTTCTTC

J: TRBJ1-5
V: TRBV9
D: TRBD1
size: -
CDR3: CASSAGQSNQPQHF
DNA: TGTGCCAGCAGCGCGGGACAGTCCAATCAGCCCCAGCATTTT

J: TRBJ2-7
V: TRBV6-5
D: TRBD2
size: few
CDR3: CASSYTSVSSYEQYF
DNA: TGTGCCAGCAGTTACACTAGCGTGAGCTCCTACGAGCAGTACTTC

J: TRBJ1-6
V: TRBV2
D: -
size: -
CDR3: CASLGPQSGSPLHF
DNA: TGTGCCAGCCTCGGGCCACAGAGTGGTTCACCCCTCCACTTT

J: TRBJ2-1
V: TRBV6-2/TRBV6-3
D: TRBD2
size: many
CDR3: CASSSTSGNEQFF
DNA: TGTGCCAGCAGCTCGACTAGCGGAAATGAGCAGTTCTTC

J: TRBJ1-3
V: TRBV10-3
D: -
size: medium-sized
CDR3: CAIQGGGNTIYF
DNA: TGTGCCATACAGGGAGGTGGAAACACCATATATTTT

J: TRBJ1-3
V: TRBV21-1
D: -
size: many
CDR3: CASSKILTNSGNTIYF
DNA: TGTGCCAGCAGCAAAATTCTAACCAACTCTGGAAACACCATATATTTT

J: TRBJ2-3
V: TRBV29-1
D: -
size: -
CDR3: CSVDASTDTQYF
DNA: TGCAGCGTTGACGCCAGCACAGATACGCAGTATTTT

J: TRBJ2-1
V: TRBV20-1
D: -
size: -
CDR3: CSASRTAREQFF
DNA: TGCAGTGCTAGCCGGACCGCGCGGGAGCAGTTCTTC

J: TRBJ2-1
V: TRBV29-1
D: -
size: -
CDR3: CSVTRVREQFF
DNA: TGCAGCGTGACGAGGGTAAGAGAGCAGTTCTTC

J: TRBJ2-7
V: TRBV20-1
D: -
size: few
CDR3: CSAGETYEQYF
DNA: TGCAGTGCAGGCGAAACCTACGAGCAGTACTTC

J: TRBJ1-3
V: TRBV5-1
D: -
size: many
CDR3: CASSLDSSGNTIYF
DNA: TGCGCCAGCAGCTTGGACAGCTCTGGAAACACCATATATTTT

J: TRBJ2-3
V: TRBV27
D: TRBD2
size: few
CDR3: CASRRAGGVDTQYF
DNA: TGTGCCAGCAGAAGAGCGGGAGGGGTAGATACGCAGTATTTT

J: TRBJ2-3
V: TRBV12-3/TRBV12-4
D: TRBD2
size: -
CDR3: CASSPGTSRITDTQYF
DNA: TGTGCCAGCAGTCCTGGGACTAGCAGAATCACAGATACGCAGTATTTT

J: TRBJ1-1
V: TRBV7-9
D: -
size: -
CDR3: CASSSGDVAFF
DNA: TGTGCCAGCAGCTCCGGGGACGTAGCTTTCTTT

J: TRBJ2-5
V: TRBV6-2/TRBV6-3
D: -
size: -
CDR3: CASSPPKLTQYF
DNA: TGTGCCAGCAGTCCTCCGAAGCTAACCCAGTACTTC